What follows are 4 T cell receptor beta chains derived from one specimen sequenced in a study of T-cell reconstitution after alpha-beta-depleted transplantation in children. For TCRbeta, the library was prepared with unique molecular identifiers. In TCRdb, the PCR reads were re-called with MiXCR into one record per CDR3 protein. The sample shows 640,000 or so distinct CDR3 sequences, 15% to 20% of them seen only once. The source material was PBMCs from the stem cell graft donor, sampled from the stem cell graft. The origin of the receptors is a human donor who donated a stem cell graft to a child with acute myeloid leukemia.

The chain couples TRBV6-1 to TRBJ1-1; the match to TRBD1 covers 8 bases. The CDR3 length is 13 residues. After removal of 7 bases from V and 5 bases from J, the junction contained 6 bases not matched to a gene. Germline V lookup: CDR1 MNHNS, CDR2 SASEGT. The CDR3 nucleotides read TGTGCCAGCACAGGGGGCAGAAGGACTGAAGCTTTCTTT. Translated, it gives CASTGGRRTEAFF.

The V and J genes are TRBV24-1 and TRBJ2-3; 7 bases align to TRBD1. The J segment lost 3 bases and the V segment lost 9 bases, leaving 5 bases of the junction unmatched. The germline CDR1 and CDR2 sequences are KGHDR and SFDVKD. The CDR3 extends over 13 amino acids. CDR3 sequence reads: CATLDRITDTQYF. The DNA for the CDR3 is TGTGCCACCCTGGACAGGATTACAGATACGCAGTATTTT.

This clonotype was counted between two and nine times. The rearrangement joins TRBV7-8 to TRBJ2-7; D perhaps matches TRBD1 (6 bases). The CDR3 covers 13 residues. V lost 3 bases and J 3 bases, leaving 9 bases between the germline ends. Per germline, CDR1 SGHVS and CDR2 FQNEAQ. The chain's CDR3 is CASSFRDIYEQYF. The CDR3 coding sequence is TGTGCCAGCAGCTTTAGGGACATCTACGAGCAGTACTTC.

CDR3 protein: CATSRVRPGTGADTQYF. DNA of the CDR3: TGTGCCACCAGCAGAGTCCGTCCCGGGACAGGGGCAGATACGCAGTATTTT. The chain has TRBV15 and TRBJ2-3; 10 bases match TRBD1. The J segment lost 4 bases and the V segment lost 1 base, leaving 8 bases of the junction unmatched. Germline values: CDR1 LNHNV, CDR2 YYDKDF (reference sequence). This CDR3 is built from 17 residues.